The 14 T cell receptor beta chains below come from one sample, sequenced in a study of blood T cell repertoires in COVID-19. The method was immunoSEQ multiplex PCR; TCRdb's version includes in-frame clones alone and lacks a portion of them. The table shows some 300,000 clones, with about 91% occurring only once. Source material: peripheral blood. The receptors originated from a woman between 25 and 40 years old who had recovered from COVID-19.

In DNA form, the CDR3 reads TGTGCCAGCGGAGAGGGACAGGGGTACGAGCAGTACTTC. It encodes CASGEGQGYEQYF. The chain carries TRBV6-5 and TRBJ2-7, with 10 positions matching TRBD1. The V gene's germline CDR1 is MNHEY and CDR2 SVGAGI. The CDR3 covers 13 residues. V lost 8 bases and J lost 4; bases outside the gene matches: 5.

The CDR3 region has the DNA TGTGCCAGCAGCTCTGACCAGGGGAAAGGGAACATTCAGTACTTC. Protein product: CASSSDQGKGNIQYF. This chain connects TRBV7-2 to TRBJ2-4, with D perhaps matching TRBD1 (6 bases). The CDR3 has 15 residues. Trimming took 4 bases from V and 7 from J, leaving 17 bases between them. In germline, CDR1 is SGHTA, CDR2 FQGNSA.

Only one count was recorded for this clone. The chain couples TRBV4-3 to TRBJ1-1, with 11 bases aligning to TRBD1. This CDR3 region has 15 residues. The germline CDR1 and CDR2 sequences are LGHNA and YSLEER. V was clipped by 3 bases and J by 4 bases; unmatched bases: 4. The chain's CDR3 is CASSHEDRGPTEAFF. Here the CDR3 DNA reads TGCGCCAGCAGCCACGAGGACAGGGGGCCCACTGAAGCTTTCTTT.

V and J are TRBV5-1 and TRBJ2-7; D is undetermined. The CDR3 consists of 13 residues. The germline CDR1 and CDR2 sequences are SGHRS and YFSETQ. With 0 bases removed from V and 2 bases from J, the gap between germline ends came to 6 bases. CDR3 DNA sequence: TGCGCCAGCAGCTTGGCCGGTCCCTACGAGCAGTACTTC. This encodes CASSLAGPYEQYF.

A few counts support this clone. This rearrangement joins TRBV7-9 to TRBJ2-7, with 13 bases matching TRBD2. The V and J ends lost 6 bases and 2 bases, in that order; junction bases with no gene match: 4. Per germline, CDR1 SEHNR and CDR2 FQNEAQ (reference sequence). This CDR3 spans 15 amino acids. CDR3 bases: TGTGCCAGCAGTTTAACTAGCGGGGGGGCCTACGAGCAGTACTTC. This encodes CASSLTSGGAYEQYF.

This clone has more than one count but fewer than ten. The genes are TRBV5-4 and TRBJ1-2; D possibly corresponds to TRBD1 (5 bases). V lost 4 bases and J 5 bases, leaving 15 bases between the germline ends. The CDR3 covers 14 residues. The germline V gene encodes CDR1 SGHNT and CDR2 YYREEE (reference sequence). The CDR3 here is CASSPTGLGYGYTF. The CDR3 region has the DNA TGTGCCAGCAGCCCGACGGGACTAGGATATGGCTACACCTTC.

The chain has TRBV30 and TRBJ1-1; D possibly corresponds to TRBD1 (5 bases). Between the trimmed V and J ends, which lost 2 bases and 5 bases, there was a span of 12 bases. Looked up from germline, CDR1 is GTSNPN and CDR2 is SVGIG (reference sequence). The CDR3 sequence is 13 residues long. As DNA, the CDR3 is TGTGCCTGGAGTTTAGCCGGGGGAACTGAAGCTTTCTTT. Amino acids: CAWSLAGGTEAFF.

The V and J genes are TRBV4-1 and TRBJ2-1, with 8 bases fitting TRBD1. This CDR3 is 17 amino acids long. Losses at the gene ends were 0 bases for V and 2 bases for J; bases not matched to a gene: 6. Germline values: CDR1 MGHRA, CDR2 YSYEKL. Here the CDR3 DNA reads TGCGCCAGCAGCCAAGATGCGGAGACAGGGGCCTACAATGAGCAGTTCTTC. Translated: CASSQDAETGAYNEQFF.

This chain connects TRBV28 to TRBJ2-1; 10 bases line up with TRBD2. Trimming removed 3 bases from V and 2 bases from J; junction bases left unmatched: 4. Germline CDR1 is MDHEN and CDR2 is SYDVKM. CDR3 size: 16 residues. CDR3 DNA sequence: TGTGCCAGCAGTTTCTTGAGCGGGGGGGCCTACAATGAGCAGTTCTTC. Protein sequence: CASSFLSGGAYNEQFF.

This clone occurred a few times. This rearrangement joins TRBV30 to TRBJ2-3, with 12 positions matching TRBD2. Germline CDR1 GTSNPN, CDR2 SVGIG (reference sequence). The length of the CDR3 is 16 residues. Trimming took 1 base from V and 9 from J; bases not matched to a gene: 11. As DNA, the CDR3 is TGTGCCTGGAGTGATCTAGCGGGGGGGCCGTCCCGCACGCAGTATTTT. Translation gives CAWSDLAGGPSRTQYF.

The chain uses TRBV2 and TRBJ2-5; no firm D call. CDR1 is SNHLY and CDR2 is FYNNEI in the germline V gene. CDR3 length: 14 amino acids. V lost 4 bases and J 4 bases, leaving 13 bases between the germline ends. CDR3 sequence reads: CASSVLPAGETQYF. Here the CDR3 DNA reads TGTGCCAGCAGTGTCCTCCCAGCAGGAGAGACCCAGTACTTC.

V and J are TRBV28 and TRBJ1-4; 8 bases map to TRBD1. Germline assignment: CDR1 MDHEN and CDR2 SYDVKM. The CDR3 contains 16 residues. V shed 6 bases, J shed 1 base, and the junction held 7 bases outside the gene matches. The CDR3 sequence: CASRTRGLGTNEKLFF. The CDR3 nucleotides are TGTGCCAGCAGGACCAGGGGGCTCGGAACTAATGAAAAACTGTTTTTT. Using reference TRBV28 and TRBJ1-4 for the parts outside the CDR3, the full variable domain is DVKVTQSSRYLVKRTGEKVFLECVQDMDHENMFWYRQDPGLGLRLIYFSYDVKMKEKGDIPEGYSVSREKKERFSLILESASTNQTSMYLCASRTRGLGTNEKLFFGSGTQLSVL.

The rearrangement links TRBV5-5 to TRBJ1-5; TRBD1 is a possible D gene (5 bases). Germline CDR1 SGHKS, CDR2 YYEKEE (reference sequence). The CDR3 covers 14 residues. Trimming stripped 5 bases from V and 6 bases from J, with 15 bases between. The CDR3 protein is CASSSPGKGQPQHF. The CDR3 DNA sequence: TGTGCCAGCAGTTCCCCAGGGAAGGGTCAGCCCCAGCATTTT.

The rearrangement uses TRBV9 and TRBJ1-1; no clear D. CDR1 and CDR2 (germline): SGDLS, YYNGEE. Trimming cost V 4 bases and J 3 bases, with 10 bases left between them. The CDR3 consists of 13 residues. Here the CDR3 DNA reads TGTGCCAGCAGCTCCGGGTTGGACACTGAAGCTTTCTTT. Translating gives CASSSGLDTEAFF.